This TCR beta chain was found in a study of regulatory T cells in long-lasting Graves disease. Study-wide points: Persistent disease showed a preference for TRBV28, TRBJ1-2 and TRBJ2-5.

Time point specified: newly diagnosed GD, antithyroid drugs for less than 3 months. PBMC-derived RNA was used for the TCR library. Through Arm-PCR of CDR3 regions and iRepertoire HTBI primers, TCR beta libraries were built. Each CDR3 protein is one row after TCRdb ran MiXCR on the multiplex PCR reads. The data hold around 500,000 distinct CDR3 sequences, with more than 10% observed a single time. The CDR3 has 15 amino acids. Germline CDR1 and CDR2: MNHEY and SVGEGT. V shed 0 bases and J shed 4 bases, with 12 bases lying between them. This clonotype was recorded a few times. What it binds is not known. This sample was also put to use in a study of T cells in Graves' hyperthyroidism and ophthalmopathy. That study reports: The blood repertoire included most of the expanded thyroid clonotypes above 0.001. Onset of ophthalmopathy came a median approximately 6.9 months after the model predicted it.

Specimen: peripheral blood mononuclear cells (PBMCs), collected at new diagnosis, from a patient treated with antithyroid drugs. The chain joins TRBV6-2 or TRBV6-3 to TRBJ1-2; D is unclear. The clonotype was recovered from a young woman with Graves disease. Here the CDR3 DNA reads TGTGCCAGCAGTTACTCGGCGGTTTACCGCTATGGCTACACCTTC. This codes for CASSYSAVYRYGYTF.